One sample yielded the 2 T cell receptor beta chains listed below, sequenced in a study of siplizumab effects on memory and regulatory T cells. Libraries were prepared by immunoSEQ multiplex PCR; TCRdb keeps only in-frame clonotypes and omits some of them. Of approximately 100,000 clones in the sample, 75% to 95% are singletons; the top ten hold under 3%. Sequenced input: CD4+ T cells sorted from blood. All receptors derive from a human donor in good health. Some clones in this sample may be carry-over from other donors' samples.

The V call is TRBV29-1, the J call TRBJ2-1, with 11 bases lining up with TRBD1. J lost 7 bases, V lost 6 bases, and 8 bases had no gene match. Germline lookup yields CDR1 SQVTM and CDR2 ANQGSEA. CDR3 length equals 14 residues. CDR3 loop: CSVYRDRGRNEQFF. Written as DNA, the CDR3 is TGCAGCGTCTACCGGGACAGGGGGAGAAATGAGCAGTTCTTC.

The J gene is TRBJ2-7, the V gene TRBV6-1, with 10 bases that match TRBD2. CDR3 size: 14 residues. Germline loops: CDR1 MNHNS, CDR2 SASEGT. Trimming cost V 6 bases and J 4 bases; bases outside gene matches: 6. The CDR3 loop is CASRASGGTYEQYF. CDR3 nucleotide sequence: TGTGCCAGCAGAGCTAGCGGGGGAACTTACGAGCAGTACTTC.